This T cell receptor (beta chain) was identified in a study of neurological immune-mediated disorders. Unsorted libraries used 2 million PBMCs kept at -80 degrees C. This clonotype appeared many times. With V trimmed by 4 bases and J by 4 bases, 10 bases remained unmatched. The germline CDR1 and CDR2 sequences are SGHRS and YFSETQ. CDR3 length: 15 residues. Every sequencing run produced over 200 million TCR-beta sequences, and the sequences from any one run covered 15-18 subjects. One entry per CDR3 protein results from TCRdb running MiXCR on the 5' RACE reads. The table includes tens of thousands of distinct CDR3 sequences, over 9.5% detected once.

J is TRBJ2-7 and V is TRBV5-1; 8 bases are shared with TRBD1. The sequence came from a man aged 55 to 70 in good health. The sample was PBMCs. The CDR3 DNA follows: TGCGCCAGCAGCCCCAGGACAGGGACATCATACGAGCAGTACTTC. Translation gives CASSPRTGTSYEQYF.